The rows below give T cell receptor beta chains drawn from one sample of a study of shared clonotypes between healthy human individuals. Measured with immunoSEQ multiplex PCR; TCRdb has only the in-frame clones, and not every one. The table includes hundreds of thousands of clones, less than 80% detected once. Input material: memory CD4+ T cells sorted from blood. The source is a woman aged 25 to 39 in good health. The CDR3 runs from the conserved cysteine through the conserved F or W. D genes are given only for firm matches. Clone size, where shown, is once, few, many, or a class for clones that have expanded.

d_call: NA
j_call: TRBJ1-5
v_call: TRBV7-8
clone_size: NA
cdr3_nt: TGTGCCAGCAGCTTAGAAGAAGGGCAGCCCCAGCATTTT
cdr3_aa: CASSLEEGQPQHF

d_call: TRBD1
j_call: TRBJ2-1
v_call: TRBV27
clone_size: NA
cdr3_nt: TGTGCCAGCAGTTCAGGAAGGGGGCGCGGGAATGAGCAGTTCTTC
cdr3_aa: CASSSGRGRGNEQFF

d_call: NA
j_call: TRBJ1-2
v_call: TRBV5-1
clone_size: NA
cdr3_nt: TGCGCCAGCAGTCGGGGGCAAAACTATGGCTACACCTTC
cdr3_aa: CASSRGQNYGYTF

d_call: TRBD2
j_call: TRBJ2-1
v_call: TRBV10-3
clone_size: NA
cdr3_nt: TGTGCCATCAGTGCGGAGGCTAGCGGGAGTGATGAGCAGTTCTTC
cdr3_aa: CAISAEASGSDEQFF

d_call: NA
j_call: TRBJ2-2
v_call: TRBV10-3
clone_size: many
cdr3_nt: TGTGCCATCACCCATGGACCCTCCACCGGGGAGCTGTTTTTT
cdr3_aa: CAITHGPSTGELFF

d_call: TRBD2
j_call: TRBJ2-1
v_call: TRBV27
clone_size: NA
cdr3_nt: TGTGCCATCGCGGGACTAGCGGGATTCGGTGAGCAGTTCTTC
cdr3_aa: CAIAGLAGFGEQFF

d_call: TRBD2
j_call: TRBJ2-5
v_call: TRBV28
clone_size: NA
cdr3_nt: TGTGCCAGCAGAATAGCGGGGCCCCAAGAGACCCAGTACTTC
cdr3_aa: CASRIAGPQETQYF

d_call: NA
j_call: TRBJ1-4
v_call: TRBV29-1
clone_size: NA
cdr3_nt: TGCAGCGTTGAATCAGGCGTGGGGAATGAAAAACTGTTTTTT
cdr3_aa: CSVESGVGNEKLFF

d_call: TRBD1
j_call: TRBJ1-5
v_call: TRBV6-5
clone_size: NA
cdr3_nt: TGTGCCAGCGGTTGGGACAGGGAGGCGAGGCAGCCCCAGCATTTT
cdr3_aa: CASGWDREARQPQHF

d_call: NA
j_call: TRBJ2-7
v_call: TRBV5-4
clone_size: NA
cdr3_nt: TGTGCCAGCAGCTTGTTGGGGGATGGCGGGTCCTCCTACGAGCAGTACTTC
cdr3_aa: CASSLLGDGGSSYEQYF

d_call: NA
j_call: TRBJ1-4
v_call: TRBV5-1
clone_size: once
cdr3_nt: TGCGCCAGCAGCTTGGACGGGGAGAGTTGGGAAAAACTGTTTTTT
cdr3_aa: CASSLDGESWEKLFF

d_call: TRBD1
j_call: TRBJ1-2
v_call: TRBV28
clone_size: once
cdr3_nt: TGTGCCAGCAATGAACGGTACAGGGGACGGTACACCTTC
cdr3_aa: CASNERYRGRYTF

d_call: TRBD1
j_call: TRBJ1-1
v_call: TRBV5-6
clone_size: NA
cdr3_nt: TGTGCCAGCAGCTGGGGACAGGGTTTGCTCACTGAAGCTTTCTTT
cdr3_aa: CASSWGQGLLTEAFF

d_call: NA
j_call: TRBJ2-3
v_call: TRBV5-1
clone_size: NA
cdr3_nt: TGCGCCAGCAGCTTGGGCAGTAGCGAGATCACAGATACGCAGTATTTT
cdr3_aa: CASSLGSSEITDTQYF

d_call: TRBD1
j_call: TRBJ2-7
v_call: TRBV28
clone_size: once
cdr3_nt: TGTGCCAGCAGTTCCCGGGACAGGGGACTCTACGAGCAGTACTTC
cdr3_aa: CASSSRDRGLYEQYF

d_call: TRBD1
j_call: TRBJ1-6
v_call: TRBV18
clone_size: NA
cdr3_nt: TGTGCCAGCTCACCACCGGGACAGAACCCATCCTATAATTCACCCCTCCACTTT
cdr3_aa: CASSPPGQNPSYNSPLHF

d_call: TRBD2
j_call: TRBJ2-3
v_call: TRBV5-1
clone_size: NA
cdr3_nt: TGCGCCAGCAGCTTACTAGCGCGGGGTTCAGATACGCAGTATTTT
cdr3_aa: CASSLLARGSDTQYF

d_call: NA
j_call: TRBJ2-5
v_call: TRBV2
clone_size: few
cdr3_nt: TGTGCCAGCAGTGGGGGGCAGGAAGAGACCCAGTACTTC
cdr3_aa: CASSGGQEETQYF

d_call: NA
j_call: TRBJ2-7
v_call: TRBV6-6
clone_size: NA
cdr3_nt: TGTGCCAGCAGTCCCCTTCAGGGGCGGTACGAGCAGTACTTC
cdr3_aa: CASSPLQGRYEQYF

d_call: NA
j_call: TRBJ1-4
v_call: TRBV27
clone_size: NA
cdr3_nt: TGTGCCAGCAGTTGGCACAGGACCACAACTAATGAAAAACTGTTTTTT
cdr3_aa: CASSWHRTTTNEKLFF

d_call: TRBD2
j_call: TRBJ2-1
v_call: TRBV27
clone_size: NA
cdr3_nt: TGTGCCAGCAGTTTGACTAGCGGGAGGGCCAATGAGCAGTTCTTC
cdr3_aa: CASSLTSGRANEQFF

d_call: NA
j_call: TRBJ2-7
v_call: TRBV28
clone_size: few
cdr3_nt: TGTGCCAGCAGTACAGGGCCGCCACATTCCTACGAGCAGTACTTC
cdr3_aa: CASSTGPPHSYEQYF

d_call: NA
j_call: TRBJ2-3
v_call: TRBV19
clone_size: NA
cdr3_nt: TGTGCCAGTAGTAGGGACGGGGCCTTAGTTACGCAGTATTTT
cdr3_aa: CASSRDGALVTQYF

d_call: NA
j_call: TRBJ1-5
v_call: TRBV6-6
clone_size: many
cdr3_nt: TGTGCCAGCAGTTACGGCAGGGGAGGCAATCAGCCCCAGCATTTT
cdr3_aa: CASSYGRGGNQPQHF

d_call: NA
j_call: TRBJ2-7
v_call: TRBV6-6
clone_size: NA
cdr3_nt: TGTGCCAGCAGAGACGGGGGCGGCGAGCAGTACTTC
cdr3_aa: CASRDGGGEQYF

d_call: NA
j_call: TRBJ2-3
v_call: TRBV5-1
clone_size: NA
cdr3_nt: TGCGCCAGCAGCTTGCAGGGGCGTGATACAGATACGCAGTATTTT
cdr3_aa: CASSLQGRDTDTQYF

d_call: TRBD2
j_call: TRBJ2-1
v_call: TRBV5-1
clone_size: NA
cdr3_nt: TGCGCCAGCAGCTTGGGGGGACTAGCGGGAGTCAATGAGCAGTTCTTC
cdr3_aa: CASSLGGLAGVNEQFF

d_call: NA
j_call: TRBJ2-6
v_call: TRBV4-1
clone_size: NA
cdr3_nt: TGCGCCAGCAGCCAAGATTTGGGGTCGAGCTCTGGGGCCAACGTCCTGACTTTC
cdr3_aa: CASSQDLGSSSGANVLTF

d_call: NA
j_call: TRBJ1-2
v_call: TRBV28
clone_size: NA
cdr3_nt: TGTGCCAGCAGTTTAGAACCGGGAGTGCAAGGCTACACCTTC
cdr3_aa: CASSLEPGVQGYTF

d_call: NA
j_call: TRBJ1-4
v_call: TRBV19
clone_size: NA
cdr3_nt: TGTGCCAGTAGTTCCAGGGCAACTAATGAAAAACTGTTTTTT
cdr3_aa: CASSSRATNEKLFF

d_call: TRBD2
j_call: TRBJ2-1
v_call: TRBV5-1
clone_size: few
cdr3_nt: TGCGCCAGCAGCTTGGGTAGCGGGGCGTACAATGAGCAGTTCTTC
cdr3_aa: CASSLGSGAYNEQFF

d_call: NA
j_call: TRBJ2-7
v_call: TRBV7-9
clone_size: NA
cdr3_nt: TGTGCCAGCAGCTCGGCAGGGAATTCCTACGAGCAGTACTTC
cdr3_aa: CASSSAGNSYEQYF

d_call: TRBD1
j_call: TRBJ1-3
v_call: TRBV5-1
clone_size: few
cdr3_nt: TGCGCCAGCAGCCCGAGGGACAGGGAGACTGCGGGAAACACCATATATTTT
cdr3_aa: CASSPRDRETAGNTIYF

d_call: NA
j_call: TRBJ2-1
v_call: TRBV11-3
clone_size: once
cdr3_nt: TGTGCCAGCAGCCCCACAAGGACCGGAGAGCAGTTCTTC
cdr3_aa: CASSPTRTGEQFF

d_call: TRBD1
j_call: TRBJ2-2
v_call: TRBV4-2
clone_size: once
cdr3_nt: TGTGCCAGCAGCCAAGATGTGTTTTCGGGGACAGGGAACACCGGGGAGCTGTTTTTT
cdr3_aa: CASSQDVFSGTGNTGELFF

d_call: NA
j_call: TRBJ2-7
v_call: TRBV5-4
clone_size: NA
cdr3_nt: TGTGCCAGCAGCTTGGCCGGCGGGACGGAGCAGTACTTC
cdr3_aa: CASSLAGGTEQYF

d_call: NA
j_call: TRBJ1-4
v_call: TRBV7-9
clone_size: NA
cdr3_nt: TGTGCCAGCAGCCCCGGATCAGGGGAGGGTTGGATTGAAAAACTGTTTTTT
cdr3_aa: CASSPGSGEGWIEKLFF

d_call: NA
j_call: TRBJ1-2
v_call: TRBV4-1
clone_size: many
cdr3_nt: TGCGCCAGCAGCCGGGGGCCGACCGGGAGCAACTATGGCTACACCTTC
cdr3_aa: CASSRGPTGSNYGYTF

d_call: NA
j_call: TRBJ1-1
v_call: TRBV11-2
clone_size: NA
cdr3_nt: TGTGCCAGCAGCCCTATCCGGGGTGGCACTGAAGCTTTCTTT
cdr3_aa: CASSPIRGGTEAFF

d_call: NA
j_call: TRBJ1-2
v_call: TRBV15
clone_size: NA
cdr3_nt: TGTGCCACCAGCCGGGTTCTGCCCGTACGTGGCTACACCTTC
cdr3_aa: CATSRVLPVRGYTF

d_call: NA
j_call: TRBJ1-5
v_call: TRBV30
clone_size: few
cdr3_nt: TGTGCCTGGAGTAGAGAGTCAACTAGCAATCAGCCCCAGCATTTT
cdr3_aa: CAWSRESTSNQPQHF

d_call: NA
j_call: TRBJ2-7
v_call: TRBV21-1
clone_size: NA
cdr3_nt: TGTGCCAGCAGCAAAGAATGCAGGGGGTTCTCCTACGAGCAGTACTTC
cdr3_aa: CASSKECRGFSYEQYF

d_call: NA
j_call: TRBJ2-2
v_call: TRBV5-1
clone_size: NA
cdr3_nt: TGCGCCAGCAGCCGGACACTAGCAGAGAGGGGGGAGCTGTTTTTT
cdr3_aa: CASSRTLAERGELFF

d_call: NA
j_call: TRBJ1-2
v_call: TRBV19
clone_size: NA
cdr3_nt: TGTGCCAGTAGTATAAGTTCCGCAGGGGCCTATTATGGCTACACCTTC
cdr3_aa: CASSISSAGAYYGYTF

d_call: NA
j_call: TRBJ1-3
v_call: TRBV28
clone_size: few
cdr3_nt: TGTGCCAGCAGTGTTACTTCTAAGCCGAAGACCATATATTTT
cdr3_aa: CASSVTSKPKTIYF

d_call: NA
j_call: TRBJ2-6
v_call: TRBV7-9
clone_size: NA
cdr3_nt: TGTGCCGGCAAGGACTTCTCTGGGGCCAACGTCCTGACTTTC
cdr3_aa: CAGKDFSGANVLTF

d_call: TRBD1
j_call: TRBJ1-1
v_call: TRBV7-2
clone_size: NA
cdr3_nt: TGTGCCAGCAGCTTCAGGGGGGGAAACACTGAAGCTTTCTTT
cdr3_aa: CASSFRGGNTEAFF

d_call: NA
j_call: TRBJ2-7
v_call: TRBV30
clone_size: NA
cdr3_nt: TGTGCCTGGAGTAAATCGGGATTAACCTACGAGCAGTACTTC
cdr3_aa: CAWSKSGLTYEQYF

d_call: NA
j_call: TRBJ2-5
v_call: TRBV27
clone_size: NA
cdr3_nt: TGTGCCAGCAGTACGCGTCTCGGAGAGACCCAGTACTTC
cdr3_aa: CASSTRLGETQYF

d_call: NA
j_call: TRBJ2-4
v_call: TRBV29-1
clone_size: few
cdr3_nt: TGCAGCGTCGGGGGATCCAAAAACATTCAGTACTTC
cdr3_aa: CSVGGSKNIQYF

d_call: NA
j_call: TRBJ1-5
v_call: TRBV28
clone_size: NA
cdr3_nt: TGTGCCAGCACCCCACAGGGTAAGAGGGCCCAGCCCCAGCATTTT
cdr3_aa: CASTPQGKRAQPQHF

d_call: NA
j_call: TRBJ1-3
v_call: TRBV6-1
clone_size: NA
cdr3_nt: TGTGCCAGCAGTCCTCAGCGCTCTGGAAACACCATATATTTT
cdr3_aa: CASSPQRSGNTIYF

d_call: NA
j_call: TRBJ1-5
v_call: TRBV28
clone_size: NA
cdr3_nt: TGTGCCAGCAGTCTAAAGGACTACTATAGCAATCAGCCCCAGCATTTT
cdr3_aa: CASSLKDYYSNQPQHF

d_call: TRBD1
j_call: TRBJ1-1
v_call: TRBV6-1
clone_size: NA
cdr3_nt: TGTGCCAGCAGCGAGACAGGGGCGATCACTGAAGCTTTCTTT
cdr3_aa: CASSETGAITEAFF